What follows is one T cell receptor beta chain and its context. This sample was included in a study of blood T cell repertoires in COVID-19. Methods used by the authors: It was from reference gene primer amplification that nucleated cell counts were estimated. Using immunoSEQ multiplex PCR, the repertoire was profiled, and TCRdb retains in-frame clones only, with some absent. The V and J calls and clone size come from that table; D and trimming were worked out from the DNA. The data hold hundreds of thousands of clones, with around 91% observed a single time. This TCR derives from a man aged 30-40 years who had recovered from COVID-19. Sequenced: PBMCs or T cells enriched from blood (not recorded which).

CDR3 protein: CASSFRLHGSYNEQFF. The CDR3 DNA is TGTGCCAGCAGTTTCCGACTCCATGGCTCCTACAATGAGCAGTTCTTC. The V call is TRBV27, the J call TRBJ2-1; no firm D call. In germline, CDR1 is MNHEY, CDR2 SMNVEV (reference sequence). This CDR3 spans 16 amino acids. With 3 bases removed from V and 0 bases from J, the gap between germline ends came to 12 bases.